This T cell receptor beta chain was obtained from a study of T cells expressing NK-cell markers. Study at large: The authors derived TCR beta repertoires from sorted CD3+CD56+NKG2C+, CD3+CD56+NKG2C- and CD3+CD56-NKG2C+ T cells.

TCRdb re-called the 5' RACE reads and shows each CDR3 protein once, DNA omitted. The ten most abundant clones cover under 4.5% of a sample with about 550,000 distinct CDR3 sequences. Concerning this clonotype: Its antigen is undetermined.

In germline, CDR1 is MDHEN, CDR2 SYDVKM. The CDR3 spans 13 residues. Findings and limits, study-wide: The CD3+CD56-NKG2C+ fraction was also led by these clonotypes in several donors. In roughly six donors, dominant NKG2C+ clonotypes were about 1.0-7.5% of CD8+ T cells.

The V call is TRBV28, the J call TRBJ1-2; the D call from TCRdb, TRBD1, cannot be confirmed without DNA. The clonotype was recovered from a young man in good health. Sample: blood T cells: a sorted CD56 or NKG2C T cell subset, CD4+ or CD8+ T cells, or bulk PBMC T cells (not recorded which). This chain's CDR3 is CAIYAGGSYGYTF.